Listed below are T cell receptor beta chains from one sample, sequenced in a study of control samples from healthy donors and cancer patients. The table came from immunoSEQ multiplex PCR; TCRdb's copy has only in-frame clones and leaves some out. There are about 130,000 clones in the sample; approximately 94% occur only once, and 1.5% to 2% lies in the top ten. Sequenced: PBMCs. These receptors were obtained from a middle-aged man with head and neck cancer. The CDR3 runs from the conserved cysteine through the conserved F or W.

V gene: TRBV18
J gene: TRBJ1-2
CDR3 protein: CASSPAGTLYGYTF

V gene: TRBV9
J gene: TRBJ1-6
CDR3 protein: CASSVDRDSPLHF

V gene: TRBV7-2
J gene: TRBJ1-1
CDR3 protein: CASSLAIGGYTEAFF

V gene: TRBV9
J gene: TRBJ1-5
CDR3 protein: CASSARDSLNQPQHF

V gene: TRBV11-2
J gene: TRBJ1-2
CDR3 protein: CASSPGAGINYGYTF

V gene: TRBV7-2
J gene: TRBJ2-7
CDR3 protein: CASSLRRGEAYEQYF

V gene: TRBV7-2
J gene: TRBJ2-3
CDR3 protein: CASSSLAGGTATDTQYF

V gene: TRBV21-1
J gene: TRBJ2-1
CDR3 protein: CASSKRRRAGPNEQFF

V gene: TRBV9
J gene: TRBJ2-2
CDR3 protein: CARSVRRFGGENTGELFF

V gene: TRBV6-5
J gene: TRBJ2-7
CDR3 protein: CASTPGGLRSYEQYF

V gene: TRBV7-3
J gene: TRBJ2-7
CDR3 protein: CASSLQAGGTYEQYF

V gene: TRBV6-6
J gene: TRBJ2-7
CDR3 protein: CASSSGGYEQYF

V gene: TRBV5-6
J gene: TRBJ2-7
CDR3 protein: CASSSQATYEQYF

V gene: TRBV7-9
J gene: TRBJ2-5
CDR3 protein: CASSLVASWETQYF

V gene: TRBV6-5
J gene: TRBJ2-1
CDR3 protein: CASRPHLGPGNEQFF